The next 29 T cell receptor beta chains were all read from a single sample in a study of vaccination and CD4 T cells after COVID-19. For these TCRs, the target antigens are not known. The sample's treatment: approximately nine-day PBMC culture with coronavirus spike peptide pools or control peptides (ViraFEST assay). CD4+ T cells that had been cultured provided DNA sequenced with the Oncomine TCR Beta short-read assay. TCRdb re-called the PCR reads with MiXCR, one entry per CDR3 protein. The sample carries more than 15,000 distinct CDR3 sequences, roughly 55% recorded once. The source material was CD4+ T cells from blood, cultured in vitro. The receptors were gathered from a human donor who had recovered from COVID-19.

The chain combines TRBV20-1 with TRBJ2-1; D gene unclear. The ends were cut back, 0 bases at V and 10 bases at J, with 1 base in the middle. The CDR3 has 9 amino acids. Germline lookup yields CDR1 DFQATT and CDR2 SNEGSKA (reference sequence). The DNA for the CDR3 is TGCAGTGCTAGAGAGGAGCAGTTCTTC. Translating gives CSAREEQFF.

The CDR3 reads CASSASTLGEPQHF. CDR3 DNA: TGTGCCAGCTCGGCTTCGACCCTAGGGGAGCCCCAGCATTTT. This chain uses TRBV6-1 with TRBJ1-5; TRBD1 is a possible D gene (5 bases). The CDR3 is 14 amino acids. V was trimmed by 8 bases and J by 8 bases, leaving 19 bases between them. Germline V lookup: CDR1 MNHNS, CDR2 SASEGT.

The chain is built from TRBV2 and TRBJ1-3; the D gene is possibly TRBD1 (5 bases). Per germline, CDR1 SNHLY and CDR2 FYNNEI. CDR3 length: 14 residues. V dropped 2 bases and J dropped 0 bases, with 5 bases sitting between them. CDR3 loop: CASSERGSGNTIYF. The CDR3 DNA sequence: TGTGCCAGCAGTGAAAGGGGCTCTGGAAACACCATATATTTT.

The V gene is TRBV12-3 or TRBV12-4, the J gene TRBJ1-2; D remains unclear. The V and J ends lost 2 bases and 2 bases respectively, with 6 bases between them. This CDR3 is 13 amino acids long. The CDR3 loop is CASSLRGNYGYTF. Written as DNA, the CDR3 is TGTGCCAGCAGTTTACGAGGGAACTATGGCTACACCTTC.

This chain uses TRBV18 with TRBJ2-3; 9 bases line up with TRBD2. The CDR3 has 17 residues. Germline CDR1 reads KGHSH; CDR2 reads LQKENI. The V gene end was trimmed by 4 bases and the J gene end by 0 bases; junction bases not matched to a gene: 8. The CDR3, as DNA: TGTGCCAGCTCACAGATGAGACTAGCGGCTAGCACAGATACGCAGTATTTT. Protein sequence: CASSQMRLAASTDTQYF.

This chain connects TRBV27 to TRBJ2-3, with D unresolved. The V gene's germline CDR1 is MNHEY and CDR2 SMNVEV (reference sequence). Trimming pared 2 bases from V and 9 bases from J, leaving 12 bases between. This CDR3 region has 13 residues. The CDR3 protein is CASSLNWATTQYF. CDR3 bases: TGTGCCAGCAGTTTAAATTGGGCCACCACGCAGTATTTT.

This clonotype has just a few counts. The rearrangement uses TRBV7-2 and TRBJ1-2; D not resolved. Germline V gene data show CDR1 as SGHTA and CDR2 as FQGNSA. Trimming shortened V by 8 bases and J by 3 bases, and 16 bases separated the two germline ends. The CDR3 length is 14 residues. The CDR3 DNA follows: TGTGCCAGCCTCTTGCGTGTGGGCGACTATGGCTACACCTTC. Protein product: CASLLRVGDYGYTF.

The rearrangement joins TRBV6-1 to TRBJ2-3; TRBD2 matches 10 bases. CDR1 MNHNS and CDR2 SASEGT come from the germline V gene. The CDR3 loop spans 15 amino acids. Unmatched junction bases numbered 6, after V lost 7 bases and J lost 2 bases. Here the CDR3 reads CASKRLAGDTDTQYF. For the CDR3, the DNA is TGTGCCAGCAAGAGGCTAGCGGGAGACACAGATACGCAGTATTTT.

This chain links TRBV4-2 with TRBJ2-2; 11 bases map to TRBD2. The V segment lost 6 bases and the J segment 6 bases; nucleotides outside the gene matches: 3. CDR1 and CDR2 from the germline V gene are LGHNA and YNFKEQ. The CDR3 is 14 residues long. CDR3: CASRLAGEAGELFF. For the CDR3, the DNA is TGTGCCAGCAGACTAGCGGGAGAGGCCGGGGAGCTGTTTTTT.

The chain recombines TRBV9 with TRBJ2-7, with 7 bases matching TRBD2. This CDR3 spans 14 amino acids. V was pared by 3 bases and J by 0 bases, with 3 bases of the junction left unmatched. The V gene's germline CDR1 is SGDLS and CDR2 YYNGEE. CDR3 DNA: TGTGCCAGCAGCGAGGGACTACCCTCCTACGAGCAGTACTTC. It translates to CASSEGLPSYEQYF.

The genes are TRBV5-1 and TRBJ1-3; perhaps TRBD1 as D (5 bases). The CDR3 extends over 14 amino acids. Per the germline V gene, CDR1 is SGHRS and CDR2 is YFSETQ. Trimming removed 4 bases from V and 1 base from J, with 9 bases in between. CDR3 loop: CASSPSGSGNTIYF. The CDR3 nucleotides read TGCGCCAGCAGCCCTTCAGGGTCTGGAAACACCATATATTTT.

This clonotype has just a few counts. The CDR3 DNA sequence: TGTGCCAGCACGACAGGGACTCAGCCCCAGCATTTT. Translation: CASTTGTQPQHF. The gene calls are TRBV7-9 and TRBJ1-5; 7 positions agree with TRBD1. Losses at the gene ends were 7 bases for V and 6 bases for J; bases not matched to a gene: 3. Germline V gene sequence: CDR1 SEHNR, CDR2 FQNEAQ (reference sequence). There are 12 residues in the CDR3.

This clonotype occurred a few times. The V gene is TRBV10-2, the J gene TRBJ2-1; possibly TRBD1 or TRBD2 for D (6 bases each). Per germline, CDR1 WSHSY and CDR2 SAAADI. The CDR3 runs 15 residues. The V gene lost 6 bases and the J gene lost 2 bases, with 14 bases spanning the gap. The CDR3 loop reads CASRRGAIPYNEQFF. CDR3 DNA: TGCGCCAGCAGGAGGGGGGCCATCCCCTACAATGAGCAGTTCTTC.

The genes are TRBV7-3 and TRBJ1-2; D not resolved. Germline V gene sequence: CDR1 SGHTA, CDR2 FQGTGA. V gave up 2 bases and J gave up 8 bases, with 12 bases separating them. The CDR3 is 13 residues long. This CDR3 reads CASSLGSGGGYTF. The CDR3 DNA reads TGTGCCAGCAGCTTAGGTTCAGGAGGCGGCTACACCTTC.

The chain employs TRBV5-4 and TRBJ2-7; possible D gene TRBD2, 6 bases. The V gene's germline CDR1 is SGHNT and CDR2 YYREEE (reference sequence). Trimming removed 4 bases at V and 6 bases at J, with 8 bases between. CDR3 length: 11 residues. The CDR3, as DNA: TGTGCCAGCAGCCTGGGGGGCGAGCAGTACTTC. Residues: CASSLGGEQYF.

The chain joins TRBV7-2 to TRBJ2-3, with D tentatively TRBD2 (5 bases). Germline V gives CDR1 SGHTA, CDR2 FQGNSA. Deletions cut 3 bases from V and 1 base from J, with 23 bases between. This CDR3 comprises 19 residues. CDR3 DNA: TGTGCCAGCAGCTTCACCCTCCGTTGGGGAGTTGGAGGCACAGATACGCAGTATTTT. Protein sequence: CASSFTLRWGVGGTDTQYF.

The chain combines TRBV20-1 with TRBJ2-1, with D tentatively TRBD1 (6 bases). The germline CDR1 and CDR2 sequences are DFQATT and SNEGSKA (reference sequence). This CDR3 region has 17 residues. The V gene lost 3 bases and the J gene lost 3 bases, with 21 bases spanning the gap. The DNA of the CDR3 is TGCAGTGCTAGCCCAGGGGTCGGATCAGCCCTCTACAATGAGCAGTTCTTC. Translation: CSASPGVGSALYNEQFF.

This clonotype was seen more than once but under ten times. The chain uses TRBV7-9 and TRBJ1-1; D may be TRBD1 (6 bases). The V end was cut by 1 base, the J end by 4 bases, with 7 bases between. This CDR3 has 13 amino acids. In germline, CDR1 is SEHNR, CDR2 FQNEAQ (reference sequence). CDR3 sequence: CASSLEGGTEAFF. CDR3 DNA sequence: TGTGCCAGCAGCTTAGAGGGGGGCACTGAAGCTTTCTTT.

The chain has TRBV5-1 and TRBJ2-1; perhaps TRBD2 as D (6 bases). Per the germline V gene, CDR1 is SGHRS and CDR2 is YFSETQ. Trimming removed 3 bases at V and 9 bases at J, with 13 bases between. The CDR3 sequence is 13 residues long. The DNA of the CDR3 is TGCGCCAGCAGCTGGGCTGGGGGGAGTGAGCAGTTCTTC. It is translated as CASSWAGGSEQFF.

There are a few counts of this clonotype. The chain joins TRBV29-1 to TRBJ1-1; D is undetermined. Germline loops: CDR1 SQVTM, CDR2 ANQGSEA. V dropped 5 bases and J dropped 1 base, with 8 bases sitting between them. The length of the CDR3 is 12 residues. CDR3 residues: CSVSHANTEAFF. The CDR3 region has the DNA TGCAGCGTTTCCCACGCGAACACTGAAGCTTTCTTT.

The chain carries TRBV20-1 and TRBJ1-5, with 8 positions matching TRBD1. Germline CDR1 DFQATT, CDR2 SNEGSKA (reference sequence). V lost 6 bases, J lost 3 bases, and 10 bases stayed unmatched. The CDR3 covers 15 residues. The CDR3 protein is CSALTGGIDNQPQHF. The CDR3 DNA follows: TGCAGTGCCCTTACAGGGGGGATCGACAATCAGCCCCAGCATTTT.

This clonotype was counted a few times. The chain has TRBV20-1 and TRBJ1-1; maybe TRBD1 (5 bases). Germline CDR1 reads DFQATT; CDR2 reads SNEGSKA (reference sequence). The ends were cut back, 3 bases at V and 2 bases at J, with 16 bases in the middle. This CDR3 has 15 residues. This CDR3 reads CSASGGWRGNTEAFF. Written as DNA, the CDR3 is TGCAGTGCTAGTGGGGGGTGGAGGGGCAACACTGAAGCTTTCTTT.

The J gene is TRBJ2-1, the V gene TRBV6-2 or TRBV6-3, with 11 bases aligning to TRBD2. Germline assignment: CDR1 MNHEY and CDR2 SVGEGT. J lost 0 bases, V lost 4 bases, and 8 bases had no gene match. The CDR3 covers 18 residues. The CDR3 here is CASSWGSGRGSSYNEQFF. Written as DNA, the CDR3 is TGTGCCAGCAGTTGGGGTAGCGGGAGGGGGAGCTCCTACAATGAGCAGTTCTTC.

This clonotype was seen only a few times. This sequence joins TRBV12-3 or TRBV12-4 and TRBJ1-3; D might be TRBD1 (6 bases). The germline V and J ends were trimmed by 3 bases and 12 bases, with 15 bases remaining between them. CDR3 length equals 13 residues. This CDR3 reads CASSFATGGGIYF. The CDR3 nucleotides read TGTGCCAGCAGTTTCGCCACCGGAGGGGGCATATATTTT.

This clonotype was counted only a few times. The chain recombines TRBV20-1 with TRBJ1-5; possible D gene TRBD1, 6 bases. Germline V gene sequence: CDR1 DFQATT, CDR2 SNEGSKA (reference sequence). Trimming pared 2 bases from V and 4 bases from J, leaving 15 bases between. CDR3 length: 15 amino acids. CDR3 region: CSARRRGRGNQPQHF. For the CDR3, the DNA is TGCAGTGCTAGACGAAGAGGGAGGGGGAATCAGCCCCAGCATTTT.

This sequence joins TRBV2 and TRBJ1-5; 7 bases are shared with TRBD1. Germline V gives CDR1 SNHLY, CDR2 FYNNEI. This CDR3 comprises 15 residues. J was trimmed by 6 bases and V by 8 bases; bases with no gene match: 13. CDR3 coding DNA: TGTGCCAGCGGCCCCATGACAGGGATAGGTCAGCCCCAGCATTTT. Protein sequence: CASGPMTGIGQPQHF.

CDR3 loop: CASSVIGDLAGEGQYF. CDR3 coding DNA: TGTGCCAGCAGCGTCATCGGGGACCTAGCGGGAGAGGGGCAGTACTTC. This sequence joins TRBV7-2 and TRBJ2-7; 10 bases map to TRBD2. Losses at the gene ends were 5 bases for V and 9 bases for J; bases not matched to a gene: 16. Germline V gene data show CDR1 as SGHTA and CDR2 as FQGNSA. The CDR3 has 16 residues.

This sequence joins TRBV20-1 and TRBJ2-3; tentatively, D is TRBD1 (6 bases). The length of the CDR3 is 13 residues. V was trimmed by 3 bases and J by 10 bases, leaving 17 bases between them. Germline loops: CDR1 DFQATT, CDR2 SNEGSKA (reference sequence). The CDR3 loop reads CSASPSRGLAQYF. The CDR3, as DNA: TGCAGTGCTAGTCCCTCTAGGGGGTTGGCGCAGTATTTT.

V usage is TRBV12-3 or TRBV12-4 and J usage is TRBJ1-5, with 9 positions matching TRBD1. Trimming removed 7 bases from V and 5 bases from J; junction bases left unmatched: 9. The CDR3 totals 15 residues. The CDR3 here is CASKGGQGPYQPQHF. For the CDR3, the DNA is TGTGCCAGCAAAGGGGGACAGGGACCCTATCAGCCCCAGCATTTT.